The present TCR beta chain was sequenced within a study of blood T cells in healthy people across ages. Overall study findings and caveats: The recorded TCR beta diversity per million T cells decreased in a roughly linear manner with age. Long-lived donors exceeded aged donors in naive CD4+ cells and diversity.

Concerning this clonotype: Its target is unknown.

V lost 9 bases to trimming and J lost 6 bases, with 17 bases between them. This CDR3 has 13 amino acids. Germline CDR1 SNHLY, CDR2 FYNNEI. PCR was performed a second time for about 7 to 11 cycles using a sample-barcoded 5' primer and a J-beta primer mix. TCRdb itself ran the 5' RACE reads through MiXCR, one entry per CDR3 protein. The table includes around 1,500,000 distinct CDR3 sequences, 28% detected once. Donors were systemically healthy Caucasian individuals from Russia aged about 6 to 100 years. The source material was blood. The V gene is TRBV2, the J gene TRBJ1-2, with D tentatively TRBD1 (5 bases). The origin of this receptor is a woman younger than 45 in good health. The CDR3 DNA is TGTGCCAGTTCACCCGGGACGCCCAATGGCTACACCTTC. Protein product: CASSPGTPNGYTF.